This TCR beta chain emerged from a study of shared clonotypes between healthy human individuals. Study-wide results and caveats: When compared with the clonotypes that were shared by all four sorted-subset donors, the non-shared clonotypes turned out to have lower generation probabilities. Naive subsets usually exceeded memory subsets in estimated richness. At large depth, rarefaction still showed sorted-subset sequencing to be incomplete.

V trimming: 6 bases; J trimming: 5 bases; junction bases outside the gene matches: 8. Germline loops: CDR1 MGHDK, CDR2 SYGVNS. This CDR3 has 14 residues. Repertoires were generated with immunoSEQ multiplex PCR, while TCRdb's copy carries only in-frame clones and drops some. This table holds over a million clones, approximately 80% found once. As regards this clone: Its specificity is unknown.

Input material: memory CD4+ T cells from PBMCs. Subset denoted: CD45RA-negative fraction. The chain carries TRBV25-1 and TRBJ2-3; TRBD2 aligns across 7 bases. The TCR comes from a young man in good health. Some clones in this sample may be carry-over from other donors' samples. This chain's CDR3 is CASRARDYQDTQYF. The CDR3 bases are TGTGCCAGCAGGGCTCGGGACTATCAAGATACGCAGTATTTT.